This T cell receptor beta chain was sequenced in a study of T cell repertoires in cytomegalovirus infection. Study overall: Indications came from public TCR beta signatures; they pointed to CMV infection and to a matching HLA type.

CDR3 length equals 12 residues. From germline, CDR1 is SGHVT and CDR2 SQSDAQ. V was shortened by 4 bases and J by 4 bases, with 2 bases between the two germline ends. The study, taken as a whole, reports: What dominated the ex vivo response were HLA-C-restricted CMV-specific TCR beta clonotypes.

Each CDR3 protein is one row after TCRdb ran MiXCR on the reads. The sample lists over 250,000 distinct CDR3 sequences, 22% occurring once. This clonotype was counted a single time. As yet, its antigen is unknown. The J gene is TRBJ2-6, the V gene TRBV7-4, with D unresolved. The receptor was isolated from a human donor in good health (CMV status not recorded). Some clones in this sample may be carry-over from other donors' samples. The starting material was cultured PBMCs, obtained from culture after CMV antigen stimulation. This chain's CDR3 is CASSWGANVLTF. In DNA form, the CDR3 reads TGTGCCAGCAGCTGGGGGGCCAACGTCCTGACTTTC.